Below are 9 T cell receptor beta chains sequenced from a single sample in a study of post-analysis software for immune sequencing data. The TCR beta cDNA libraries contained unique molecular identifiers. TCRdb re-derived calls from the PCR reads in MiXCR, one entry per CDR3 protein. The repertoire holds about 540,000 distinct CDR3 sequences, with around 36% as singletons. Study-level points and caveats: Four to six TRBV segments were more frequent in patients than controls; TRBV5-6, TRBV5-1 and TRBV20-1 belonged to this group.

Antigens for these TCRs are unknown. Sequenced sample: blood. Receptor source: a girl aged 2 to 17 with multiple sclerosis.

This clonotype has only a few counts. V usage is TRBV12-3 or TRBV12-4 and J usage is TRBJ1-6; 9 bases match TRBD1. The CDR3 runs 15 residues. V trimming: 8 bases; J trimming: 6 bases; junction bases outside the gene matches: 8. CDR3 sequence (DNA): TGTGCCAGCCGAAGCGGGACAGGGATTAATTCACCCCTCCACTTT. As protein: CASRSGTGINSPLHF.

The rearrangement uses TRBV6-1 and TRBJ1-1; D perhaps matches TRBD1 (5 bases). CDR1 is MNHNS and CDR2 is SASEGT in the germline V gene. This CDR3 has 14 residues. Between the trimmed V and J ends, which lost 4 bases and 8 bases, there was a span of 17 bases. CDR3: CASSVTSRTIEAFF. The CDR3 DNA is TGTGCCAGCAGTGTTACCTCCCGGACAATAGAAGCTTTCTTT.

This clonotype was recorded a few times. This sequence joins TRBV7-9 and TRBJ2-3; D unclear. The germline V gene encodes CDR1 SEHNR and CDR2 FQNEAQ (reference sequence). Trimming took off 2 bases at V and 2 bases at J, with 14 bases between the two ends. The CDR3 runs to 16 residues. CDR3 residues: CASSLTTSGSTDTQYF. The CDR3 DNA reads TGTGCCAGCAGCTTAACAACGTCAGGTTCCACAGATACGCAGTATTTT.

V is TRBV7-8 and J is TRBJ2-4; a weak D match, TRBD2 (5 bases). CDR1 is SGHVS and CDR2 is FQNEAQ in the germline V gene. The CDR3 spans 18 residues. V was cut by 5 bases and J by 1 base, with 21 bases left in between. CDR3 sequence: CASSPTSLAPGAKNIQYF. CDR3 DNA: TGTGCCAGCAGCCCGACGAGTCTAGCCCCCGGGGCCAAAAACATTCAGTACTTC.

This clonotype has a handful of counts. The V and J genes are TRBV5-1 and TRBJ2-7, with a tentative D call TRBD1 (6 bases). In germline, CDR1 is SGHRS, CDR2 YFSETQ. The V end was cut by 0 bases, the J end by 5 bases, with 12 bases between. CDR3 length equals 14 residues. Written as DNA, the CDR3 is TGCGCCAGCAGCTTGGACAGGGAAGGTGACGAGCAGTACTTC. Translation gives CASSLDREGDEQYF.

This chain links TRBV4-1 with TRBJ1-2; 9 bases align to TRBD1. V gave up 0 bases and J gave up 5 bases; unmatched junction bases: 1. The germline gives CDR1 MGHRA, CDR2 YSYEKL. The CDR3 spans 14 residues. This CDR3 is CASSQEGTGYGYTF. Written as DNA, the CDR3 is TGCGCCAGCAGCCAAGAGGGGACAGGGTATGGCTACACCTTC.

This chain connects TRBV21-1 to TRBJ1-1. TRBV21-1 is reported as a pseudogene. This CDR3 region has 16 residues. The DNA for the CDR3 is TGTGCCAGCAGCAAAGAGGTCCGGACGATGGTCCCTGAAGCTTTCTTT. This sequence encodes CASSKEVRTMVPEAFF.

The chain recombines TRBV5-4 with TRBJ1-1; D is undetermined. Trimming pared 4 bases from V and 6 bases from J, leaving 10 bases between. The germline V gene encodes CDR1 SGHNT and CDR2 YYREEE (reference sequence). The length of the CDR3 is 12 residues. The CDR3 loop is CASSKDPAEAFF. The DNA of the CDR3 is TGTGCCAGCAGCAAGGACCCGGCTGAAGCTTTCTTT.

There are a few counts of this clonotype. The V gene is TRBV28, the J gene TRBJ1-1; D is unresolved. The CDR3 extends over 12 amino acids. The germline V gene has CDR1 MDHEN and CDR2 SYDVKM. Trimming pared 7 bases from V and 6 bases from J, leaving 12 bases between. The CDR3 bases are TGTGCCAGCACCCTCCCCAACTCTGAAGCTTTCTTT. It encodes CASTLPNSEAFF.